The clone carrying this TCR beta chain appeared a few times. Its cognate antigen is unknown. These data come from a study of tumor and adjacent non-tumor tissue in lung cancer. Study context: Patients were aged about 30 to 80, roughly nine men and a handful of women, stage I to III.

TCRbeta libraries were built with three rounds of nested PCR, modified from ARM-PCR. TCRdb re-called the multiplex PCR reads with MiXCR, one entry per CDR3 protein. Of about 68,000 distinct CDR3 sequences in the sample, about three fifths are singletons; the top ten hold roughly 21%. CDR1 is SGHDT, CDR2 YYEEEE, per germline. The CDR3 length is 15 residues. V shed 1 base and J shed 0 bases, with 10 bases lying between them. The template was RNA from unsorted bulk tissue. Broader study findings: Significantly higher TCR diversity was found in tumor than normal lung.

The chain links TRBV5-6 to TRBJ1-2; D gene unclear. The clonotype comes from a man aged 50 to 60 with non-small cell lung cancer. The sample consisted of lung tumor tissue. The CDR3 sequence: CASSLLGSPNYGYTF. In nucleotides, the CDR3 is TGTGCCAGCAGCTTGTTAGGGAGTCCTAACTATGGCTACACCTTC.